This T cell receptor beta chain appears in the sequencing data of a study of T cells in severe cutaneous drug reactions (dated by TCRdb to about 2019). The study in broad terms: Between 2011 and 2018, patients were recruited from Taiwan, Thailand and a European registry network. Bulk TCR sequencing was combined with single-cell sequencing, quantitative PCR validation, functional assays and transgenic mouse experiments. Blister fluids/cells, PBMC and other biological samples were taken from patients in the acute stage or the recovery stage. Only patients with a probable or definite SJS/TEN or DRESS diagnosis by RegiSCAR criteria were enrolled. The Naranjo algorithm and the ALDEN drug causality algorithm were used to assign the culprit drug. Libraries were prepared using iRepertoire multiplex PCR, and a comparison was cited by the authors in which similar capture of abundant clonotypes was shown across iRepertoire and 5' RACE methods with or without UMI. The investigation overall reported the following: CBZ-SJS/TEN patients showed strongly increased TRBV12-4 usage, with averages of about 32% in blister cells and 4% to 5.5% in PBMC. The authors noted that whether the public TCR generalizes to SJS/TEN caused by other drugs still needs further study. Although undetectable or scarce in tolerant-control and healthy-donor PBMC, a public TCRbeta CDR3 was found in all seven CBZ-SJS/TEN blister samples, at a mean of 13.57%.

Comments on this clonotype: There is no known antigen for this receptor.

Sequencing was performed on donors who were patients with carbamazepine-induced Stevens-Johnson syndrome or toxic epidermal necrolysis (CBZ-SJS/TEN). Patients with drug-induced severe cutaneous adverse reactions had T cell receptor repertoires profiled by next-generation sequencing to look for drug-specific clonotypes. The RNA was isolated from either blister cells of skin lesions or peripheral blood mononuclear cells. CDR1 and CDR2 are drawn from the germline V gene (reference sequence): PRHDT, FYEKMQ. Taken from cysteine to phenylalanine, the CDR3 has 11 residues. No DNA has been recorded. Library preparation used the iRepertoire multiplex PCR system with TCR subtype-specific primers for both bulk and single-cell sequencing. Bulk TCR beta libraries were generated by multiplex PCR with primers targeting V, D and J gene regions. Bulk TCR library preparation used roughly 85-550 ng of RNA per sample as input. An Illumina MiSeq was used to sequence bulk TCR beta amplicons. The original methods were these. Quality control steps removed sample misassignments and low-quality sequencing reads. CDR3 was defined as the amino acids lying between the Y[YFLI]C motif of the V-gene and the [FW]GXGT motif of the J-segment. TRBV and TRBJ gene assignments and CDR3 clonotypes followed the IMGT database. TRBV expression in each sample was normalized to the mean expression of the same gene in PBMC from about 45 healthy donors. TCRdb reprocessed the reads into one record per CDR3 protein sequence, lacking DNA. The V and J calls come from TCRdb's annotation, not from the publication. The table for this sample lists 6,500 to 7,500 distinct CDR3 sequences. The biggest ten clones account for around 29% of the sample.

This receptor chain uses TRBV13 and TRBJ2-1. This TCR derives from a human donor with toxic epidermal necrolysis, a severe cutaneous drug reaction. Sequencing was done on a sample of cells from a skin blister. This specimen's cell subset or site label, interpreted: unsorted cells from skin lesion blisters. The CDR3 amino acid sequence is: CASSYFHEQFF.